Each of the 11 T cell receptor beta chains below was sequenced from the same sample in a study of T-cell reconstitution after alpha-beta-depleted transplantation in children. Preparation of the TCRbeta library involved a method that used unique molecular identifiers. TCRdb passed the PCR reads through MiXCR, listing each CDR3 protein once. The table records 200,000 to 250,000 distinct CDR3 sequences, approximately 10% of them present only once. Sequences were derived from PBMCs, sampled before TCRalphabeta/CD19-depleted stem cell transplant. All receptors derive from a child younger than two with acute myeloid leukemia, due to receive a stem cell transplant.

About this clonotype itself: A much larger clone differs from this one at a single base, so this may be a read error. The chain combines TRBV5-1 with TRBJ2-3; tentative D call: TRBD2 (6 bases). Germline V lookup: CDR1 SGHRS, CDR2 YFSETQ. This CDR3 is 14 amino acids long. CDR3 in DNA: TGCGCCAGCGCTGGTGGGGGGAGCACAGATACGCAGAATTTT. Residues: CASAGGGSTDTQNF.

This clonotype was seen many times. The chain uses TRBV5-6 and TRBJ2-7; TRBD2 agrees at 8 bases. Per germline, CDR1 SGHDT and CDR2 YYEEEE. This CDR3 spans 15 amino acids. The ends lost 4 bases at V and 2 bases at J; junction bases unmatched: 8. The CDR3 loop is CASSLPPGLAYEQYF. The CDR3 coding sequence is TGTGCCAGCAGCCTTCCCCCGGGACTAGCCTACGAGCAGTACTTC.

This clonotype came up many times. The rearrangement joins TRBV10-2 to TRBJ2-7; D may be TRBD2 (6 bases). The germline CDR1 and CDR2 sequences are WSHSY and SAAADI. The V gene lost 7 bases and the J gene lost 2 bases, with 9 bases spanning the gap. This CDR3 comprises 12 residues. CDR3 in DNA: TGCGCCAGCAAATCGGGAGCCTACGAGCAGTACTTC. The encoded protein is CASKSGAYEQYF.

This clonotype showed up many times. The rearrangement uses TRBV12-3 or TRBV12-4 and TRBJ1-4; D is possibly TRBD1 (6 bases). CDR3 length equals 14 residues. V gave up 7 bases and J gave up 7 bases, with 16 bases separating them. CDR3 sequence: CASTPGAWGEKLFF. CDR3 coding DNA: TGTGCCAGCACCCCAGGGGCCTGGGGTGAAAAACTGTTTTTT.

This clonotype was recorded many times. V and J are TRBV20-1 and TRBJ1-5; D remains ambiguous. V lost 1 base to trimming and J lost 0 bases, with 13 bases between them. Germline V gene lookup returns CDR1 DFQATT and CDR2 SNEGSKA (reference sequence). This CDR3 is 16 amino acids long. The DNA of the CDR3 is TGCAGTGCTAGAGGGCCAGGATATTATAGCAATCAGCCCCAGCATTTT. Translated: CSARGPGYYSNQPQHF.

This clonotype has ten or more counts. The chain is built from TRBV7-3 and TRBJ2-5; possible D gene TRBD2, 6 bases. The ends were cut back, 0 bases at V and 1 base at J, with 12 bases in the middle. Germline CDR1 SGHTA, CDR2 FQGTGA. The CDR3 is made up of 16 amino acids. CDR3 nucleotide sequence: TGTGCCAGCAGCTTAACGGCTAGCGCAATCCAAGAGACCCAGTACTTC. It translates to CASSLTASAIQETQYF.

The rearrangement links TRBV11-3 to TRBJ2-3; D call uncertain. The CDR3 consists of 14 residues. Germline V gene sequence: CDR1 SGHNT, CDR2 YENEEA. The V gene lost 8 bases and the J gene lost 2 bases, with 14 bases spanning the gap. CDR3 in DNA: TGTGCCAGCCGCCAGAAGCAGAACACAGATACGCAGTATTTT. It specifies CASRQKQNTDTQYF.

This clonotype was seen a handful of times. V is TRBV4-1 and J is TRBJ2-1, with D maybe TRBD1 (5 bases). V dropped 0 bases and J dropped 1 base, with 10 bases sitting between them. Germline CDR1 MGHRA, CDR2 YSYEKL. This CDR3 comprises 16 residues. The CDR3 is CASSQDAGSSYNEQFF. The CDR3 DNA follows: TGCGCCAGCAGCCAAGACGCAGGGTCGTCCTACAATGAGCAGTTCTTC.

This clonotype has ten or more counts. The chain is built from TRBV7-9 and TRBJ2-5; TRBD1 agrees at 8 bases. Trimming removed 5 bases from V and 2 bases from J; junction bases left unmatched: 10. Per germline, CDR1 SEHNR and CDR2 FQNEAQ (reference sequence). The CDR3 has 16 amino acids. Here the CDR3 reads CASSRPRDRTQETQYF. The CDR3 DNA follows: TGTGCCAGCAGCCGTCCACGGGACAGGACTCAAGAGACCCAGTACTTC.

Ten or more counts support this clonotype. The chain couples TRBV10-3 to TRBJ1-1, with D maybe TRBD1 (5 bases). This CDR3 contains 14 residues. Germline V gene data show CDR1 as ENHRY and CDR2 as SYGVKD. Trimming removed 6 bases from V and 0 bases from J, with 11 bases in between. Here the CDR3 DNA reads TGTGCCATCAGCCCAGGGCTCATGAACACTGAAGCTTTCTTT. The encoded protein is CAISPGLMNTEAFF.

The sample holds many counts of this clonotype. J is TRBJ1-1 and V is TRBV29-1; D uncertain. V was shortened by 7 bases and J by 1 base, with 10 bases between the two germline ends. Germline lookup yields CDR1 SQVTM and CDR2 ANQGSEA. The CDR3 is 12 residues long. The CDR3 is CSGNRGNTEAFF. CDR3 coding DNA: TGCAGCGGAAATCGGGGGAACACTGAAGCTTTCTTT.